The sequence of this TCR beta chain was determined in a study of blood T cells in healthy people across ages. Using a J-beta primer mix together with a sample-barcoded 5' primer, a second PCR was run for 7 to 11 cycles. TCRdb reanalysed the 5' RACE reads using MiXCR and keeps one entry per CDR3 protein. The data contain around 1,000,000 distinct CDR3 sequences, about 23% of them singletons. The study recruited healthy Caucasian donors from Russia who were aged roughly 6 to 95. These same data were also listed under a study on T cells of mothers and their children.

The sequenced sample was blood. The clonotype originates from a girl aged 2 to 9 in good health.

The CDR3 DNA is TGCGCCAGCAGTGAGAGGGGGTTTGAGCAGTTCTTC. The encoded protein is CASSERGFEQFF. The chain is built from TRBV10-1 and TRBJ2-1, with D possibly matching TRBD1 (6 bases). The germline CDR1 and CDR2 sequences are WNHNN and SYGVQD (reference sequence). This CDR3 contains 12 residues. With 2 bases removed from V and 9 bases from J, the gap between germline ends came to 8 bases.